The clone carrying this T cell receptor (beta chain) was counted a single time. What it binds is not known. The ends were cut back, 8 bases at V and 12 bases at J, with 17 bases in the middle. This CDR3 has 12 amino acids. The germline V gene encodes CDR1 MNHEY and CDR2 SMNVEV (reference sequence). This specimen belongs to a study of T cell responses to AZD1222 COVID-19 vaccine. Overall study context: Recipients boosted at about 4 weeks or about 12 weeks are pooled.

Findings of the study overall: Increases in Spike-specific TCR breadth and depth were seen after two AZD1222 doses. No repertoire was sampled before or during the peak T cell response, only after it.

Clones were sequenced by immunoSEQ multiplex PCR, and TCRdb holds only the in-frame ones, with some missing. The sample consists of approximately 80,000 clones, around 80% of them appearing once. Sequences were derived from peripheral blood, sampled on day 0 of AZD1222 vaccination. The chain employs TRBV27 and TRBJ1-5; no definite D call. This TCR was sampled from an adult in good health. The chain's CDR3 is CASGLQPGNQHF. The CDR3 region has the DNA TGTGCCAGCGGGTTACAACCGGGGAACCAGCATTTT.